Listed below are T cell receptor beta chains from one sample, sequenced in a study of blood T cell repertoires in COVID-19. Method: immunoSEQ multiplex PCR; TCRdb's copy keeps in-frame clones and lacks some. The sample records 73,000 or so clones, approximately 80% being singletons. Material: peripheral blood. The source is a woman aged 55-70 years with acute or convalescent COVID-19. The CDR3 runs from the conserved cysteine through the conserved F or W. Fields, in order: D gene, J gene, clone size, V gene, CDR3 protein, CDR3 DNA. The D gene is left open where the match is weak. Only some rows state a clone size, as once, few, many or a class for expanded clones.

d_call: NA; j_call: TRBJ1-2; clone_size: NA; v_call: TRBV7-8; cdr3_aa: CASSSRAYGYTF; cdr3_nt: TGTGCCAGCAGCTCGAGGGCTTATGGCTACACCTTC
d_call: NA; j_call: TRBJ1-6; clone_size: NA; v_call: TRBV6-5; cdr3_aa: CASDIRSSYNSPLHF; cdr3_nt: TGTGCCAGCGACATACGCAGCTCCTATAATTCACCCCTCCACTTT
d_call: NA; j_call: TRBJ2-3; clone_size: NA; v_call: TRBV10-3; cdr3_aa: CAIWGGAYTDTQYF; cdr3_nt: TGTGCCATCTGGGGCGGAGCTTACACAGATACGCAGTATTTT
d_call: NA; j_call: TRBJ2-5; clone_size: NA; v_call: TRBV12-3/TRBV12-4; cdr3_aa: CASSRDFQETQYF; cdr3_nt: TGTGCCAGCTCTAGGGACTTCCAAGAGACCCAGTACTTC
d_call: NA; j_call: TRBJ1-2; clone_size: few; v_call: TRBV5-1; cdr3_aa: CASSPGLMRGGYTF; cdr3_nt: TGCGCCAGCAGCCCGGGGTTGATGCGGGGCGGCTACACCTTC
d_call: NA; j_call: TRBJ1-2; clone_size: NA; v_call: TRBV27; cdr3_aa: CASSLSVGNYGYTF; cdr3_nt: TGTGCCAGCAGTTTATCGGTCGGTAACTATGGCTACACCTTC
d_call: NA; j_call: TRBJ1-2; clone_size: once; v_call: TRBV30; cdr3_aa: CAWSGLYGYTF; cdr3_nt: TGTGCCTGGAGTGGTCTCTATGGCTACACCTTC
d_call: NA; j_call: TRBJ2-3; clone_size: NA; v_call: TRBV3-1/TRBV3-2; cdr3_aa: CASSQEVRGADTQYF; cdr3_nt: TGTGCCAGCAGCCAAGAGGTCAGGGGCGCAGATACGCAGTATTTT
d_call: TRBD1; j_call: TRBJ1-3; clone_size: NA; v_call: TRBV4-1; cdr3_aa: CASSQIIRDSHRNTIYF; cdr3_nt: TGCGCCAGCAGCCAGATTATCCGGGACAGCCACCGAAACACCATATATTTT
d_call: TRBD1; j_call: TRBJ1-2; clone_size: NA; v_call: TRBV6-1; cdr3_aa: CASSAFQGDRGLGYTF; cdr3_nt: TGTGCCAGCAGTGCATTTCAGGGGGACAGGGGGCTCGGCTACACCTTC
d_call: NA; j_call: TRBJ1-3; clone_size: NA; v_call: TRBV19; cdr3_aa: CASSIGPPTGVSGNTIYF; cdr3_nt: TGTGCCAGTAGTATAGGCCCCCCGACAGGCGTCTCTGGAAACACCATATATTTT
d_call: NA; j_call: TRBJ1-4; clone_size: NA; v_call: TRBV30; cdr3_aa: CAWSAGRGATNEKLFF; cdr3_nt: TGTGCCTGGAGTGCGGGGCGGGGGGCAACTAATGAAAAACTGTTTTTT
d_call: NA; j_call: TRBJ2-7; clone_size: NA; v_call: TRBV14; cdr3_aa: CASSQATGAYEQYF; cdr3_nt: TGTGCCAGCAGCCAGGCGACAGGAGCCTACGAGCAGTACTTC
d_call: TRBD2; j_call: TRBJ2-1; clone_size: NA; v_call: TRBV19; cdr3_aa: CASGTSGGANTYNEQFF; cdr3_nt: TGTGCCAGTGGGACTAGCGGGGGGGCTAATACTTACAATGAGCAGTTCTTC
d_call: TRBD1; j_call: TRBJ1-2; clone_size: NA; v_call: TRBV6-6; cdr3_aa: CASSAPGDRGLGYTF; cdr3_nt: TGTGCCAGCAGCGCGCCGGGGGACAGGGGATTGGGCTACACCTTC
d_call: TRBD1; j_call: TRBJ2-7; clone_size: NA; v_call: TRBV7-9; cdr3_aa: CAGGDRTYEQYF; cdr3_nt: TGTGCCGGCGGGGACAGGACCTACGAGCAGTACTTC
d_call: TRBD2; j_call: TRBJ2-1; clone_size: NA; v_call: TRBV9; cdr3_aa: CASSVGGSGGYNEQFF; cdr3_nt: TGTGCCAGCAGCGTAGGAGGTAGCGGGGGGTACAATGAGCAGTTCTTC
d_call: NA; j_call: TRBJ2-2; clone_size: few; v_call: TRBV6-1; cdr3_aa: CASSEAGDTGELFF; cdr3_nt: TGTGCCAGCAGTGAGGCAGGCGACACCGGGGAGCTGTTTTTT
d_call: NA; j_call: TRBJ1-3; clone_size: NA; v_call: TRBV7-9; cdr3_aa: CASRPQGFSGNTIYF; cdr3_nt: TGTGCCAGCAGACCTCAGGGTTTCTCTGGAAACACCATATATTTT
d_call: TRBD1; j_call: TRBJ1-1; clone_size: NA; v_call: TRBV5-6; cdr3_aa: CASSRGRGEAFF; cdr3_nt: TGTGCCAGCAGCAGGGGGCGCGGTGAAGCTTTCTTT
d_call: NA; j_call: TRBJ1-5; clone_size: NA; v_call: TRBV2; cdr3_aa: CASMRDSNQPQHF; cdr3_nt: TGTGCCAGCATGAGGGATAGCAATCAGCCCCAGCATTTT
d_call: NA; j_call: TRBJ1-2; clone_size: NA; v_call: TRBV19; cdr3_aa: CASNGDPNYGYTF; cdr3_nt: TGTGCCAGTAACGGGGATCCTAACTATGGCTACACCTTC
d_call: NA; j_call: TRBJ2-1; clone_size: once; v_call: TRBV3-1/TRBV3-2; cdr3_aa: CASSQITSNEQFF; cdr3_nt: TGTGCCAGCAGCCAGATCACTAGCAATGAGCAGTTCTTC
d_call: TRBD1; j_call: TRBJ2-2; clone_size: NA; v_call: TRBV4-1; cdr3_aa: CASSQGRDRAFSSGTGELFF; cdr3_nt: TGCGCCAGCAGCCAAGGACGTGACAGGGCATTTTCTTCAGGCACCGGGGAGCTGTTTTTT
d_call: TRBD1; j_call: TRBJ1-2; clone_size: NA; v_call: TRBV2; cdr3_aa: CASVQGYGYTF; cdr3_nt: TGTGCCAGCGTACAGGGGTATGGCTACACCTTC
d_call: NA; j_call: TRBJ1-2; clone_size: NA; v_call: TRBV5-6; cdr3_aa: CASSFAGQSVSYTF; cdr3_nt: TGTGCCAGCAGCTTTGCGGGCCAGTCCGTTAGCTACACCTTC
d_call: TRBD1; j_call: TRBJ1-6; clone_size: once; v_call: TRBV5-4; cdr3_aa: CASSLETGAGSPLHF; cdr3_nt: TGTGCCAGCAGCTTGGAGACAGGGGCGGGCTCACCCCTCCACTTT
d_call: TRBD2; j_call: TRBJ2-1; clone_size: NA; v_call: TRBV30; cdr3_aa: CAWTSGGAIYNEQFF; cdr3_nt: TGTGCCTGGACTAGCGGGGGGGCAATCTACAATGAGCAGTTCTTC
d_call: NA; j_call: TRBJ1-1; clone_size: NA; v_call: TRBV4-2; cdr3_aa: CASSQGVSGDTEAFF; cdr3_nt: TGTGCCAGCAGCCAAGGCGTCTCAGGGGACACTGAAGCTTTCTTT
d_call: TRBD1; j_call: TRBJ1-1; clone_size: NA; v_call: TRBV11-2; cdr3_aa: CASSPDRAMNTEAFF; cdr3_nt: TGTGCCAGCAGCCCGGACAGGGCTATGAACACTGAAGCTTTCTTT
d_call: NA; j_call: TRBJ1-2; clone_size: once; v_call: TRBV4-1; cdr3_aa: CASSQAIGQNYGYTF; cdr3_nt: TGCGCCAGCAGCCAAGCAATAGGACAGAACTATGGCTACACCTTC
d_call: NA; j_call: TRBJ1-1; clone_size: NA; v_call: TRBV15; cdr3_aa: CASQTGREDTEAFF; cdr3_nt: TGTGCCAGCCAGACTGGGAGAGAGGACACTGAAGCTTTCTTT
d_call: NA; j_call: TRBJ2-1; clone_size: NA; v_call: TRBV6-1; cdr3_aa: CASSESRTMHEQFF; cdr3_nt: TGTGCCAGCAGTGAATCGCGAACCATGCATGAGCAGTTCTTC
d_call: NA; j_call: TRBJ1-5; clone_size: NA; v_call: TRBV24-1; cdr3_aa: CATSDAFTGQPQHF; cdr3_nt: TGTGCCACCAGTGACGCGTTTACAGGTCAGCCCCAGCATTTT
d_call: NA; j_call: TRBJ1-2; clone_size: NA; v_call: TRBV5-1; cdr3_aa: CASQEGGGNYGYTF; cdr3_nt: TGCGCCAGCCAAGAGGGCGGGGGCAACTATGGCTACACCTTC
d_call: TRBD2; j_call: TRBJ2-4; clone_size: NA; v_call: TRBV5-1; cdr3_aa: CASSFGTKDNIQYF; cdr3_nt: TGCGCCAGCAGCTTCGGGACTAAGGACAACATTCAGTACTTC
d_call: TRBD1; j_call: TRBJ1-1; clone_size: few; v_call: TRBV7-6; cdr3_aa: CASSSPPGTGRVTEAFF; cdr3_nt: TGTGCCAGCAGCTCTCCCCCCGGGACAGGGAGGGTCACTGAAGCTTTCTTT
d_call: TRBD1; j_call: TRBJ1-4; clone_size: NA; v_call: TRBV9; cdr3_aa: CASSFRQGTNEKLFF; cdr3_nt: TGTGCCAGCAGCTTTAGACAGGGGACTAATGAAAAACTGTTTTTT
d_call: NA; j_call: TRBJ1-3; clone_size: NA; v_call: TRBV11-2; cdr3_aa: CASSSAWTASGNTIYF; cdr3_nt: TGTGCCAGCAGCTCCGCCTGGACAGCTTCTGGAAACACCATATATTTT
d_call: TRBD2; j_call: TRBJ2-3; clone_size: NA; v_call: TRBV6-5; cdr3_aa: CASSLAGTQYF; cdr3_nt: TGTGCCAGCAGTCTAGCGGGTACGCAGTATTTT
d_call: NA; j_call: TRBJ2-3; clone_size: few; v_call: TRBV3-1/TRBV3-2; cdr3_aa: CASSQARSPDTQYF; cdr3_nt: TGTGCCAGCAGCCAAGCCAGGTCTCCCGATACGCAGTATTTT
d_call: NA; j_call: TRBJ1-5; clone_size: NA; v_call: TRBV5-8; cdr3_aa: CASSSRGSLSNQPQHF; cdr3_nt: TGTGCCAGCAGCTCTAGGGGGTCGCTTAGCAATCAGCCCCAGCATTTT
d_call: TRBD1; j_call: TRBJ1-5; clone_size: NA; v_call: TRBV10-3; cdr3_aa: CAITDRDNQPQHF; cdr3_nt: TGTGCCATCACGGACAGGGACAATCAGCCCCAGCATTTT
d_call: NA; j_call: TRBJ1-2; clone_size: NA; v_call: TRBV4-1; cdr3_aa: CASSLGGAGRGYTF; cdr3_nt: TGCGCCAGCAGCCTTGGGGGCGCAGGGCGCGGCTACACCTTC
d_call: TRBD1; j_call: TRBJ2-5; clone_size: NA; v_call: TRBV3-1/TRBV3-2; cdr3_aa: CASSQDRGLGETQYF; cdr3_nt: TGTGCCAGCAGCCAAGATAGGGGGCTGGGGGAGACCCAGTACTTC
d_call: NA; j_call: TRBJ1-5; clone_size: NA; v_call: TRBV6-5; cdr3_aa: CASSTYRVGQPQHF; cdr3_nt: TGTGCCAGCAGTACCTACAGGGTGGGTCAGCCCCAGCATTTT
d_call: NA; j_call: TRBJ2-1; clone_size: NA; v_call: TRBV2; cdr3_aa: CASSRGETNEQFF; cdr3_nt: TGTGCCAGCAGTAGGGGCGAGACGAATGAGCAGTTCTTC
d_call: TRBD1; j_call: TRBJ1-6; clone_size: NA; v_call: TRBV27; cdr3_aa: CASNLKGQLYNSPLHF; cdr3_nt: TGTGCCAGCAACTTAAAGGGACAGCTCTATAATTCACCCCTCCACTTT
d_call: NA; j_call: TRBJ1-5; clone_size: NA; v_call: TRBV4-1; cdr3_aa: CASSQVFSQKRTPQPQHF; cdr3_nt: TGCGCCAGCAGCCAAGTTTTTAGTCAAAAACGGACTCCTCAGCCCCAGCATTTT
d_call: TRBD1; j_call: TRBJ1-1; clone_size: NA; v_call: TRBV27; cdr3_aa: CASRPRTGGNTEAFF; cdr3_nt: TGTGCCAGCAGGCCAAGGACAGGGGGAAACACTGAAGCTTTCTTT
d_call: NA; j_call: TRBJ1-1; clone_size: NA; v_call: TRBV2; cdr3_aa: CASKEEGWTEAFF; cdr3_nt: TGTGCCAGCAAGGAGGAGGGATGGACTGAAGCTTTCTTT
d_call: NA; j_call: TRBJ1-2; clone_size: NA; v_call: TRBV6-5; cdr3_aa: CASSPMAGGYGYTF; cdr3_nt: TGTGCCAGCAGTCCGATGGCGGGTGGATATGGCTACACCTTC
d_call: NA; j_call: TRBJ1-1; clone_size: NA; v_call: TRBV18; cdr3_aa: CASSPSGRGNTEAFF; cdr3_nt: TGTGCCAGCTCACCATCGGGTCGGGGGAACACTGAAGCTTTCTTT